This is a list of T cell receptor beta chains from one sample in a study of blood T cell repertoires in COVID-19. The data were produced by immunoSEQ multiplex PCR, yet TCRdb's version contains in-frame clones alone and is incomplete. This sample carries roughly 220,000 clones, 80% to 90% of them seen once, and the ten largest clones take 6.5% to 9.5%. The source material was peripheral blood. These TCRs come from an elderly woman with COVID-19, enrolled during active disease. CDR3s include the opening cysteine and the closing phenylalanine or tryptophan. Fields, in order: V gene, CDR3 length, D gene, J gene, clone size, CDR3 DNA, CDR3 protein. D genes are given only for firm matches. The listing skips clone size in some rows; elsewhere it reads once, few, many or a size class.

V gene: TRBV5-4
CDR3 length: 16
D gene: TRBD2
J gene: TRBJ2-5
clone size: -
CDR3 DNA: TGTGCCAGCAGCTCCGCTTATGCGGGGGGCCAAGAGACCCAGTACTTC
CDR3 protein: CASSSAYAGGQETQYF

V gene: TRBV15
CDR3 length: 15
D gene: TRBD2
J gene: TRBJ2-2
clone size: -
CDR3 DNA: TGTGCCACCAGCAGAGATCGGGCCGGGGGGGCCGAGCTGTTTTTT
CDR3 protein: CATSRDRAGGAELFF

V gene: TRBV29-1
CDR3 length: 16
D gene: -
J gene: TRBJ1-2
clone size: -
CDR3 DNA: TGCAGCGTTGGACAGCCCTCATCGTTTCGTCGCTATGGCTACACCTTC
CDR3 protein: CSVGQPSSFRRYGYTF

V gene: TRBV7-2
CDR3 length: 15
D gene: TRBD2
J gene: TRBJ2-7
clone size: -
CDR3 DNA: TGTGCCAGCAGTTTGACCGGGACTAGTCAATACGAGCAGTACTTC
CDR3 protein: CASSLTGTSQYEQYF

V gene: TRBV5-1
CDR3 length: 15
D gene: -
J gene: TRBJ2-7
clone size: -
CDR3 DNA: TGCGCCAGCAGCCTATACAGGAGTAGCTCCTACGAGCAGTACTTC
CDR3 protein: CASSLYRSSSYEQYF

V gene: TRBV18
CDR3 length: 15
D gene: TRBD1
J gene: TRBJ1-2
clone size: -
CDR3 DNA: TGTGCCAGCTCACCAACTGGGACAGAAATCTATGGCTACACCTTC
CDR3 protein: CASSPTGTEIYGYTF

V gene: TRBV10-1
CDR3 length: 14
D gene: TRBD2
J gene: TRBJ2-3
clone size: -
CDR3 DNA: TGCGCCAGCAGTGATGGGACTAGCGCAGATACGCAGTATTTT
CDR3 protein: CASSDGTSADTQYF

V gene: TRBV4-1
CDR3 length: 15
D gene: -
J gene: TRBJ1-3
clone size: few
CDR3 DNA: TGCGCCAGCAGCCAAGACCAACCCTCGCGAGACACCATATATTTT
CDR3 protein: CASSQDQPSRDTIYF

V gene: TRBV7-2
CDR3 length: 13
D gene: -
J gene: TRBJ2-3
clone size: -
CDR3 DNA: TGTGCCAGCAGCACCACGGGCACAGATACGCAGTATTTT
CDR3 protein: CASSTTGTDTQYF

V gene: TRBV28
CDR3 length: 13
D gene: -
J gene: TRBJ2-1
clone size: -
CDR3 DNA: TGTGCCAGCAGTACCCCAGGGAGGAATGAGCAGTTCTTC
CDR3 protein: CASSTPGRNEQFF

V gene: TRBV6-5
CDR3 length: 16
D gene: -
J gene: TRBJ1-1
clone size: -
CDR3 DNA: TGTGCCAGCAGTTACAGGGGCACAGGGCCGAACACTGAAGCTTTCTTT
CDR3 protein: CASSYRGTGPNTEAFF

V gene: TRBV5-1
CDR3 length: 15
D gene: -
J gene: TRBJ2-2
clone size: -
CDR3 DNA: TGCGCCAGCAGCTTACAGTCCGGTGGCACCGGGGAGCTGTTTTTT
CDR3 protein: CASSLQSGGTGELFF

V gene: TRBV7-9
CDR3 length: 15
D gene: -
J gene: TRBJ2-5
clone size: -
CDR3 DNA: TGTGCCAGCAGCAACCGGACTATCTACCAAGAGACCCAGTACTTC
CDR3 protein: CASSNRTIYQETQYF

V gene: TRBV10-3
CDR3 length: 16
D gene: TRBD2
J gene: TRBJ2-3
clone size: -
CDR3 DNA: TGTGCCATCAGCCGAGAGGGGACTAGCGTTGGAGATACGCAGTATTTT
CDR3 protein: CAISREGTSVGDTQYF

V gene: TRBV7-2
CDR3 length: 13
D gene: -
J gene: TRBJ2-5
clone size: -
CDR3 DNA: TGTGCCAGCAGCTTGTCCAGGGCAGAGACCCAGTACTTC
CDR3 protein: CASSLSRAETQYF

V gene: TRBV15
CDR3 length: 14
D gene: -
J gene: TRBJ1-2
clone size: -
CDR3 DNA: TGTGCCACCAGCAGAGCCGGAGGGGCATATGGCTACACCTTC
CDR3 protein: CATSRAGGAYGYTF

V gene: TRBV7-2
CDR3 length: 14
D gene: -
J gene: TRBJ1-5
clone size: -
CDR3 DNA: TGTGCCAGCAGCTTACAGGGACACAATCAGCCCCAGCATTTT
CDR3 protein: CASSLQGHNQPQHF

V gene: TRBV5-6
CDR3 length: 16
D gene: TRBD1
J gene: TRBJ1-2
clone size: -
CDR3 DNA: TGTGCCAGCAGAGGACAGGGGCCACCGGAATCCTATGGCTACACCTTC
CDR3 protein: CASRGQGPPESYGYTF

V gene: TRBV28
CDR3 length: 17
D gene: -
J gene: TRBJ1-6
clone size: -
CDR3 DNA: TGTGCCAGCAGAGCGCCTAGTGGGGCCTCCTATAATTCACCCCTCCACTTT
CDR3 protein: CASRAPSGASYNSPLHF

V gene: TRBV9
CDR3 length: 14
D gene: TRBD1
J gene: TRBJ1-1
clone size: -
CDR3 DNA: TGTGCCAGCAGCGGAGGACAGGGGATGGGTGAAGCTTTCTTT
CDR3 protein: CASSGGQGMGEAFF

V gene: TRBV27
CDR3 length: 18
D gene: TRBD2
J gene: TRBJ2-1
clone size: -
CDR3 DNA: TGTGCCAGCAGTTTACTCGGACTAGCGGGGGGGAAGTACAATGAGCAGTTCTTC
CDR3 protein: CASSLLGLAGGKYNEQFF

V gene: TRBV30
CDR3 length: 11
D gene: -
J gene: TRBJ1-1
clone size: -
CDR3 DNA: TGTGCCTGGAGTGCCCCGGCTGAAGCTTTCTTT
CDR3 protein: CAWSAPAEAFF

V gene: TRBV28
CDR3 length: 19
D gene: TRBD2
J gene: TRBJ2-2
clone size: once
CDR3 DNA: TGTGCCAGCAGTCTCCCCCTGGGACTAGCGGGAGACCGCACCGGGGAGCTGTTTTTT
CDR3 protein: CASSLPLGLAGDRTGELFF

V gene: TRBV5-4
CDR3 length: 16
D gene: TRBD1
J gene: TRBJ1-2
clone size: -
CDR3 DNA: TGTGCCAGCAGCTTGGGTGGACAGGGAACCATTTATGGCTACACCTTC
CDR3 protein: CASSLGGQGTIYGYTF

V gene: TRBV10-3
CDR3 length: 14
D gene: TRBD2
J gene: TRBJ2-5
clone size: once
CDR3 DNA: TGTGCCATCAGTCGTCCGGGGGGAGGGGAGACCCAGTACTTC
CDR3 protein: CAISRPGGGETQYF

V gene: TRBV7-9
CDR3 length: 12
D gene: -
J gene: TRBJ2-2
clone size: few
CDR3 DNA: TGTGCCAGCAGCCTTCAGGGGTGGGAGCTGTTTTTT
CDR3 protein: CASSLQGWELFF

V gene: TRBV20-1
CDR3 length: 13
D gene: TRBD1
J gene: TRBJ1-1
clone size: -
CDR3 DNA: TGCAGTGCTAGTCAGGGGGCGGACACTGAAGCTTTCTTT
CDR3 protein: CSASQGADTEAFF

V gene: TRBV5-1
CDR3 length: 13
D gene: TRBD1
J gene: TRBJ1-6
clone size: -
CDR3 DNA: TGCGCCAGCAGCTCGGGACAGACCTCACCCCTCCACTTT
CDR3 protein: CASSSGQTSPLHF

V gene: TRBV7-9
CDR3 length: 15
D gene: -
J gene: TRBJ1-3
clone size: -
CDR3 DNA: TGTGCCAGCAGCTTAAGAGGGGGTGGTGGAAACACCATATATTTT
CDR3 protein: CASSLRGGGGNTIYF

V gene: TRBV11-1
CDR3 length: 14
D gene: TRBD1
J gene: TRBJ1-2
clone size: -
CDR3 DNA: TGTGCCAGCAGCCCCCGGACAGGGTCTTTTGGCTACACCTTC
CDR3 protein: CASSPRTGSFGYTF

V gene: TRBV4-1
CDR3 length: 15
D gene: TRBD1
J gene: TRBJ2-7
clone size: -
CDR3 DNA: TGCGCCAGCAGCCAAGACCCAGGGGGTAGGTACGAGCAGTACTTC
CDR3 protein: CASSQDPGGRYEQYF

V gene: TRBV2
CDR3 length: 14
D gene: -
J gene: TRBJ1-5
clone size: -
CDR3 DNA: TGTGCCAGCAGTGACAGGGTTGGTAATCAGCCCCAGCATTTT
CDR3 protein: CASSDRVGNQPQHF

V gene: TRBV5-4
CDR3 length: 13
D gene: -
J gene: TRBJ1-2
clone size: -
CDR3 DNA: TGTGCCAGCAGCTATGGACAAAACTATGGCTACACCTTC
CDR3 protein: CASSYGQNYGYTF

V gene: TRBV9
CDR3 length: 13
D gene: TRBD1
J gene: TRBJ1-2
clone size: -
CDR3 DNA: TGTGCCAGCAGCGCCCGACAGGGCTATGGCTACACCTTC
CDR3 protein: CASSARQGYGYTF

V gene: TRBV6-6
CDR3 length: 14
D gene: TRBD2
J gene: TRBJ2-3
clone size: -
CDR3 DNA: TGTGCCAGCAGCCCCCGGGGGGGAACAGATACGCAGTATTTT
CDR3 protein: CASSPRGGTDTQYF

V gene: TRBV7-9
CDR3 length: 16
D gene: TRBD1
J gene: TRBJ1-5
clone size: once
CDR3 DNA: TGTGCCAGCAGCCTTGGGACAGGGCGGTATAATCAGCCCCAGCATTTT
CDR3 protein: CASSLGTGRYNQPQHF

V gene: TRBV5-1
CDR3 length: 16
D gene: -
J gene: TRBJ1-4
clone size: -
CDR3 DNA: TGCGCCAGCAGCTTGGCCGGGGGGCAGTTTAATGAAAAACTGTTTTTT
CDR3 protein: CASSLAGGQFNEKLFF

V gene: TRBV7-3
CDR3 length: 15
D gene: TRBD1
J gene: TRBJ2-2
clone size: -
CDR3 DNA: TGTGCCAGCAGCTCTTCAGACAGGGCCACCGGGGAGCTGTTTTTT
CDR3 protein: CASSSSDRATGELFF

V gene: TRBV18
CDR3 length: 14
D gene: TRBD1
J gene: TRBJ1-4
clone size: -
CDR3 DNA: TGTGCCAGCTCACCAACGACAGGGGACGAAAAACTGTTTTTT
CDR3 protein: CASSPTTGDEKLFF

V gene: TRBV10-3
CDR3 length: 16
D gene: TRBD1
J gene: TRBJ2-2
clone size: -
CDR3 DNA: TGTGCCATCAGTGTCTCCGGGACAGGGAGCGCCGGGGAGCTGTTTTTT
CDR3 protein: CAISVSGTGSAGELFF